This T cell receptor beta chain derives from a study of T cells in localized non-small cell lung cancer. Study-level points and caveats: Since sequencing was restricted to only one region of the tumor, intratumor heterogeneity remains a possibility.

The CDR3 is 15 residues long. Trimming took off 1 base at V and 0 bases at J, with 7 bases between the two ends. Germline V gene lookup returns CDR1 SGHRS and CDR2 YFSETQ. Note on this clone: No antigen is known for it.

Data came from immunoSEQ multiplex PCR; TCRdb stores just in-frame clones and leaves some out. The data hold tens of thousands of clones, with over 75% observed a single time. The genes are TRBV5-1 and TRBJ2-2; possible D gene TRBD2, 5 bases. The sequence came from a male donor aged 60 or over with stage III squamous cell lung carcinoma. The sequences come from peripheral blood, collected before any cancer treatment. The CDR3 region is CASSLFGTNTGELFF. In DNA, the CDR3 is TGCGCCAGCAGCTTGTTCGGGACGAACACCGGGGAGCTGTTTTTT.